Shown below are 14 T cell receptor beta chains from a single sample sequenced in a study of Ad26.COV2.S vaccination and SARS-CoV-2 variants. Stated treatment: 15 to 20 received Ad26.COV2.S at low or high dose, single or two shots; 5 received placebo; per-sample allocation not given. Vaccine and placebo recipients were sampled on day 63 after the first injection. Profiled with immunoSEQ multiplex PCR; TCRdb holds only in-frame clones, not every one. The repertoire has a few hundred thousand clones, around 87% of them found once; the top ten carry around 3.5%. The sequenced sample was peripheral blood, obtained in a trial of Ad26.COV2.S vaccine versus placebo. These receptors came from a person aged 18-60 years who received the Ad26.COV2.S COVID-19 vaccine or a placebo.

This clone was counted a single time. The chain employs TRBV5-1 and TRBJ1-4, with D possibly TRBD1 on 5 matching bases. This CDR3 spans 17 amino acids. The germline V and J ends were trimmed by 3 bases and 7 bases, with 22 bases remaining between them. The germline CDR1 and CDR2 sequences are SGHRS and YFSETQ. The CDR3 DNA reads TGCGCCAGCAGCTGGGGTGGAATCACCGGGGGTCTTGAAAAACTGTTTTTT. The encoded protein is CASSWGGITGGLEKLFF.

The chain carries TRBV4-3 and TRBJ2-2, with TRBD1 matching 7 bases. CDR1 is LGHNA, CDR2 YSLEER, per germline. This CDR3 spans 14 amino acids. V dropped 2 bases and J dropped 5; count of bases not matched to a gene: 2. The CDR3 spells CASSQPTGTGELFF. The CDR3 DNA sequence: TGCGCCAGCAGCCAACCGACAGGGACCGGGGAGCTGTTTTTT.

The chain couples TRBV30 to TRBJ1-5; D is uncertain. CDR1 and CDR2 from the germline V gene are GTSNPN and SVGIG (reference sequence). V lost 5 bases to trimming and J lost 1 base, with 3 bases between them. CDR3 length equals 11 residues. CDR3 sequence: CAWGSNQPQHF. The CDR3 nucleotides are TGTGCCTGGGGAAGCAATCAGCCCCAGCATTTT.

The V gene is TRBV27, the J gene TRBJ1-1; D is unclear. The CDR3 spans 16 residues. Germline-derived CDR1 and CDR2 are MNHEY and SMNVEV (reference sequence). The V gene lost 0 bases and the J gene lost 3 bases, with 14 bases spanning the gap. The chain's CDR3 is CASSLSVFTAYTEAFF. CDR3 bases: TGTGCCAGCAGTTTATCGGTTTTTACAGCCTACACTGAAGCTTTCTTT.

The chain combines TRBV2 with TRBJ1-1; weak D call: TRBD1 (5 bases). V dropped 3 bases and J dropped 10 bases, with 9 bases sitting between them. CDR1 is SNHLY, CDR2 FYNNEI, per germline. The CDR3 contains 11 residues. CDR3 residues: CASSEGRAAFF. The CDR3 DNA reads as TGTGCCAGCAGTGAGGGCAGGGCAGCTTTCTTT.

V gene TRBV16 combines with J gene TRBJ1-5, with 7 bases matching TRBD1. The CDR3 extends over 15 amino acids. The germline V gene has CDR1 KGHSY and CDR2 FQNENV. V gave up 4 bases and J gave up 2 bases; unmatched junction bases: 5. The CDR3 DNA follows: TGTGCCAGCAGCCCGACTCAGGGGGGCAATCAGCCCCAGCATTTT. Its protein is CASSPTQGGNQPQHF.

This chain uses TRBV19 with TRBJ2-5; 10 nucleotides agree with TRBD1. The CDR3 has 16 amino acids. Germline V gives CDR1 LNHDA, CDR2 SQIVND (reference sequence). V shed 1 base and J 5 bases; nucleotides not matched to a gene: 7. The CDR3 loop reads CASSIVATGGAETQYF. In nucleotides, the CDR3 is TGTGCCAGTAGTATAGTTGCGACAGGGGGCGCGGAGACCCAGTACTTC.

The CDR3 sequence is CASSERQPLVGYTF. The DNA of the CDR3 is TGTGCCAGCAGTGAACGGCAGCCCCTTGTTGGCTACACCTTC. The chain employs TRBV2 and TRBJ1-2; the D is unclear. The CDR3 loop spans 14 amino acids. V shed 2 bases and J shed 7 bases, with 14 bases lying between them. Germline V CDR1 and CDR2: SNHLY, FYNNEI.

This chain joins TRBV5-6 and TRBJ2-3, with 13 bases fitting TRBD2. The CDR3 runs 14 residues. Germline CDR1 is SGHDT and CDR2 is YYEEEE. The V gene end was trimmed by 5 bases and the J gene end by 6 bases; junction bases not matched to a gene: 3. In DNA, the CDR3 is TGTGCCAGCAGTACTAGCGGGGGGGTCGATACGCAGTATTTT. This gives the protein CASSTSGGVDTQYF.

The J gene is TRBJ1-4, the V gene TRBV18; D ambiguous. The germline V and J ends were trimmed by 3 bases and 0 bases, with 14 bases remaining between them. Germline CDR1 reads KGHSH; CDR2 reads LQKENI. CDR3 length equals 17 residues. In DNA, the CDR3 is TGTGCCAGCTCACCCGCGAGGGTACTTGCAACTAATGAAAAACTGTTTTTT. This encodes CASSPARVLATNEKLFF.

The chain links TRBV6-6 to TRBJ2-7; D is unclear. This CDR3 has 12 residues. Germline V gene sequence: CDR1 MNHNY, CDR2 SVGAGI (reference sequence). With 6 bases removed from V and 1 base from J, the gap between germline ends came to 7 bases. The CDR3 nucleotides read TGTGCCAGCAGCTTGTTGTCCTACGAGCAGTACTTC. This translates into CASSLLSYEQYF.

Concerning this clone itself: Within the sample, other DNA sequences also encode this same CDR3. The rearrangement joins TRBV6-5 to TRBJ1-2; D is uncertain. The CDR3 loop spans 13 amino acids. V shed 0 bases and J shed 2 bases, with 4 bases lying between them. The germline V gene encodes CDR1 MNHEY and CDR2 SVGAGI. The CDR3 reads CASSYSGNYGYTF. In DNA form, the CDR3 reads TGTGCCAGCAGTTACTCCGGGAACTATGGCTACACCTTC.

The chain couples TRBV7-2 to TRBJ1-1; 7 nucleotides line up with TRBD1. The germline V gene has CDR1 SGHTA and CDR2 FQGNSA. Trimming cost V 3 bases and J 2 bases; bases outside gene matches: 3. The CDR3 covers 14 residues. CDR3 bases: TGTGCCAGCAGCTTTTCAGGGGGTAACACTGAAGCTTTCTTT. Translation gives CASSFSGGNTEAFF.

The CDR3 sequence is CASSAGPEAVGGYTF. The DNA of the CDR3 is TGTGCCAGCAGTGCGGGCCCAGAAGCGGTAGGTGGCTACACCTTC. The chain recombines TRBV27 with TRBJ1-2; D unclear. V lost 5 bases and J lost 7, with 20 bases in between. The germline CDR1 and CDR2 sequences are MNHEY and SMNVEV (reference sequence). The CDR3 covers 15 residues.